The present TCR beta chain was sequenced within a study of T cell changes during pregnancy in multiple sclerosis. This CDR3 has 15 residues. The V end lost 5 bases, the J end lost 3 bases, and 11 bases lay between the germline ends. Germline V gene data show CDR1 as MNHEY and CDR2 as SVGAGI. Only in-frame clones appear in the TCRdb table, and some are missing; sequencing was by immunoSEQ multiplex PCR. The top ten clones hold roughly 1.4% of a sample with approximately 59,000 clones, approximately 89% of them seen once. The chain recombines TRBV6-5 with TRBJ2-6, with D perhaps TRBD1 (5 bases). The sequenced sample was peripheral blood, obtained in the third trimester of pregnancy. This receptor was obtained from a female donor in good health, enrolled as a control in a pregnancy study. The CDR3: CASSRRESGANVLTF. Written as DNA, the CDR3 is TGTGCCAGCAGTCGCAGGGAAAGTGGGGCCAACGTCCTGACTTTC.